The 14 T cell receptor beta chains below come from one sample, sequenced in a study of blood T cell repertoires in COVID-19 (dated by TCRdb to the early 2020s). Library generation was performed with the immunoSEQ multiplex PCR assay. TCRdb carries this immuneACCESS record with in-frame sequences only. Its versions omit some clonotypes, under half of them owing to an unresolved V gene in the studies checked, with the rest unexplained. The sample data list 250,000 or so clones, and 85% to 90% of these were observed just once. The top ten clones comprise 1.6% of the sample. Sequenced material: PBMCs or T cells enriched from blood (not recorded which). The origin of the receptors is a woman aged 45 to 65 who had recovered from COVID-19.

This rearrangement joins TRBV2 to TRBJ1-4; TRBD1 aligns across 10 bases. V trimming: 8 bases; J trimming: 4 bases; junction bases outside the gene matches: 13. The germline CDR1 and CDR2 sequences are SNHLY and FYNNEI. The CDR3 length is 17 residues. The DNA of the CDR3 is TGTGCCAGCGACGATTCTAGAGGGACAGGGGTTAATGAAAAACTGTTTTTT. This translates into CASDDSRGTGVNEKLFF.

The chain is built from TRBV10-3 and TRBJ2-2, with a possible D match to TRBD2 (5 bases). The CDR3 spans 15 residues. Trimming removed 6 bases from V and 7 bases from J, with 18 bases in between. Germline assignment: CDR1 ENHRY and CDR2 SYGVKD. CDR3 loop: CAISENGIADGELFF. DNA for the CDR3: TGTGCCATCAGCGAAAACGGGATTGCAGACGGGGAGCTGTTTTTT.

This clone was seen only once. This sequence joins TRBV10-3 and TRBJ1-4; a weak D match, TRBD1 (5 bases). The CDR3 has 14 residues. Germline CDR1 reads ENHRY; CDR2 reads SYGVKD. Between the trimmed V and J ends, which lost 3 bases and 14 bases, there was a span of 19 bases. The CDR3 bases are TGTGCCATCAGTGATTCGGGGGGTGGCCGGAAGCTGTTTTTT. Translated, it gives CAISDSGGGRKLFF.

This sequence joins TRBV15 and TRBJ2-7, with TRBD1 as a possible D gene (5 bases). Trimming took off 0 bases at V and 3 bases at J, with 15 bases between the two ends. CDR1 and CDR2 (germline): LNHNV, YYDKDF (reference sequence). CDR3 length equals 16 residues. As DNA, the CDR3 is TGTGCCACCAGCAGAGACGGTAACAGGCCCGGCTACGAGCAGTACTTC. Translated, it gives CATSRDGNRPGYEQYF.

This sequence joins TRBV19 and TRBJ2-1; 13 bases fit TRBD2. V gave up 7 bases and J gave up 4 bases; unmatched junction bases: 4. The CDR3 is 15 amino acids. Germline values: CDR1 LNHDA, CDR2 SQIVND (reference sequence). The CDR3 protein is CASTRTSGRYNEQFF. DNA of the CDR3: TGTGCCAGTACCCGGACTAGCGGGAGATACAATGAGCAGTTCTTC.

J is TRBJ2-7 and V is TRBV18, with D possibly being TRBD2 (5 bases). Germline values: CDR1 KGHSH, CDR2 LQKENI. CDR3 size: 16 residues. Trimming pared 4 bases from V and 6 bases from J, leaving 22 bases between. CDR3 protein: CASSLDTDLAGFEQYF. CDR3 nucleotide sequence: TGTGCCAGCTCACTGGATACTGACCTAGCCGGGTTCGAGCAGTACTTC.

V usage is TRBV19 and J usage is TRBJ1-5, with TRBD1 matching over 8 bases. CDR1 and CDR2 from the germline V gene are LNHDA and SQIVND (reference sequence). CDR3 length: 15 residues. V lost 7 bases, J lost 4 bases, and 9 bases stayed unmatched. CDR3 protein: CASTTSQGANQPQHF. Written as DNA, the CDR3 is TGTGCCAGTACAACCTCTCAGGGGGCAAATCAGCCCCAGCATTTT.

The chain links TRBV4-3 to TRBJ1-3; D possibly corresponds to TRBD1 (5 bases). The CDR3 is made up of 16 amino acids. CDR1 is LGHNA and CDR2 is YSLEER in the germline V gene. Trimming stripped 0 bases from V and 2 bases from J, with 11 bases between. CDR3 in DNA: TGCGCCAGCAGCCAAGATGTTGCGGGGGCTGGAAACACCATATATTTT. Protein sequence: CASSQDVAGAGNTIYF.

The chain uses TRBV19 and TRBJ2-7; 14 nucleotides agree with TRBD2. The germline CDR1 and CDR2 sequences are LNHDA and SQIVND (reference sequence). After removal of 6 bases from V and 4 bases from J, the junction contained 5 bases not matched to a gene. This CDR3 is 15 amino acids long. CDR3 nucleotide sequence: TGTGCCAGTAGCTGGACTAGCGGGAGGTCGTACGAGCAGTACTTC. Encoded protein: CASSWTSGRSYEQYF.

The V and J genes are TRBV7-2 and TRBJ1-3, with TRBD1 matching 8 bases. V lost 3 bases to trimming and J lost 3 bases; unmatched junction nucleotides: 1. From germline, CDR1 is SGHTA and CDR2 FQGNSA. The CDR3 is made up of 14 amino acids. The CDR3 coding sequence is TGTGCCAGCAGCTTCGACAGGGGTGGAAACACCATATATTTT. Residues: CASSFDRGGNTIYF.

Written as DNA, the CDR3 is TGTGCCAGCAGTTACCCAGACAGAACTGAAGCTTTCTTT. Its translation is CASSYPDRTEAFF. The chain carries TRBV6-5 and TRBJ1-1, with D possibly being TRBD1 (5 bases). V was cut by 2 bases and J by 5 bases, with 9 bases left in between. The CDR3 consists of 13 residues. From germline, CDR1 is MNHEY and CDR2 SVGAGI.

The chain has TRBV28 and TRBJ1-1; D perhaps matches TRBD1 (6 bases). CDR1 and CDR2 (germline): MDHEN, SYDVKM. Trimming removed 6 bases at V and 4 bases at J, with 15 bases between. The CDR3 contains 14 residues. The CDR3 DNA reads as TGTGCCAGCAGGCGAAACAGGGTTTCCACTGAAGCTTTCTTT. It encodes CASRRNRVSTEAFF.

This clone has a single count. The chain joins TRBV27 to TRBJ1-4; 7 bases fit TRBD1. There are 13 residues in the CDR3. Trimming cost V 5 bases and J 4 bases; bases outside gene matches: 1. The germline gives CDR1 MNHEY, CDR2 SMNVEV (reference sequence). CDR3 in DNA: TGTGCCAGCAGTGGGACAGATAATGAAAAACTGTTTTTT. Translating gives CASSGTDNEKLFF.

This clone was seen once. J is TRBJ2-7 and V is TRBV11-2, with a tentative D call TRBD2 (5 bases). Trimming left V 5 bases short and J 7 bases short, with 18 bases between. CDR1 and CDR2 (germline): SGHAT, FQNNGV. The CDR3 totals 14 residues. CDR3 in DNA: TGTGCCAGCAGCCGTGAGGGTCTCCCGGTGGAGCAGTACTTC. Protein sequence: CASSREGLPVEQYF.